The rows below give T cell receptor beta chains drawn from one sample of a study of cytomegalovirus exposure and HLA in healthy donors. Measured with immunoSEQ multiplex PCR; TCRdb has only the in-frame clones, and not every one. The sample holds some 130,000 clones; around 9% are singletons and the top ten take around 7%. Sequenced input: PBMCs. The origin of the receptors is a woman in her thirties or forties in good health and CMV-seropositive. CDR3s include the opening cysteine and the closing phenylalanine or tryptophan. The D gene is left open where the match is weak. Clone size appears in some rows only: once, few, many, or a class for an expanded clone.

TRBJ1-6 | TRBV19 | 13 | NA | NA | CASKGSYNSPLHF | TGTGCCAGTAAGGGGTCCTATAATTCACCCCTCCACTTT
TRBJ1-1 | TRBV2 | 15 | few | NA | CASSEQTAGNTEAFF | TGTGCCAGCAGTGAACAAACGGCGGGGAACACTGAAGCTTTCTTT
TRBJ1-1 | TRBV4-1 | 14 | few | NA | CASSQGQMNTEAFF | TGCGCCAGCAGCCAAGGCCAGATGAACACTGAAGCTTTCTTT
TRBJ2-1 | TRBV2 | 14 | once | NA | CASSERAGNNEQFF | TGTGCCAGCAGTGAAAGGGCGGGAAACAATGAGCAGTTCTTC
TRBJ1-2 | TRBV14 | 16 | few | NA | CASSQDLGREAYGYTF | TGTGCCAGCAGCCAAGATCTCGGCAGGGAAGCCTATGGCTACACCTTC
TRBJ1-2 | TRBV11-2 | 13 | few | NA | CASSSGNSYGYTF | TGTGCCAGCAGCTCAGGGAATTCCTATGGCTACACCTTC
TRBJ1-2 | TRBV27 | 14 | NA | NA | CASSLSVSTGGYTF | TGTGCCAGCAGTTTATCTGTCTCAACGGGTGGCTACACCTTC
TRBJ2-7 | TRBV6-1 | 14 | few | NA | CASTADSAPYEQYF | TGTGCCAGCACGGCGGACAGCGCACCCTACGAGCAGTACTTC
TRBJ2-1 | TRBV5-4 | 17 | few | NA | CASSAGQWAGSYNEQFF | TGTGCCAGCAGCGCAGGACAGTGGGCCGGGTCCTACAATGAGCAGTTCTTC
TRBJ1-6 | TRBV27 | 13 | NA | TRBD1 | CASSWTGDSPLHF | TGTGCCAGCTCATGGACAGGGGATTCACCCCTCCACTTT
TRBJ1-2 | TRBV29-1 | 13 | NA | TRBD1 | CSVAGTVFYGYTF | TGCAGCGTGGCCGGGACAGTCTTCTATGGCTACACCTTC
TRBJ1-2 | TRBV6-1 | 13 | few | NA | CASTVNSYYGYTF | TGTGCCAGCACTGTGAACAGCTACTATGGCTACACCTTC
TRBJ2-2 | TRBV7-6 | 16 | few | TRBD1 | CASSFGTGFSTGELFF | TGTGCCAGCAGCTTTGGGACAGGGTTTTCCACCGGGGAGCTGTTTTTT
TRBJ1-2 | TRBV6-1 | 14 | few | NA | CASSSLSGGYGYTF | TGTGCCAGCAGCTCCCTTAGCGGGGGCTATGGCTACACCTTC
TRBJ1-1 | TRBV7-9 | 13 | few | NA | CASSLQGNTEAFF | TGTGCCAGCAGCTTACAGGGGAACACTGAAGCTTTCTTT
TRBJ1-5 | TRBV5-1 | 17 | NA | TRBD1 | CASSLQGAYYSNQPQHF | TGCGCCAGCAGCTTGCAGGGGGCATATTATAGCAATCAGCCCCAGCATTTT
TRBJ2-4 | TRBV5-5 | 15 | NA | NA | CASSLEGSPLNIQYF | TGTGCCAGCAGCTTGGAAGGGAGCCCTTTAAACATTCAGTACTTC
TRBJ1-3 | TRBV7-9 | 14 | NA | NA | CASSSLLLGNTIYF | TGTGCCAGCAGCTCTCTTCTTTTGGGAAACACCATATATTTT